Here is one TCR beta chain with its context. The antigen is unknown. The junction differs from germline at one of its ends, possibly a read error. These data are taken from a study of blood T cells in healthy people across ages. Regarding the study as a whole: Donors of long life had a larger count of naive CD4+ cells and greater diversity than aged donors.

Caucasian, healthy and from Russia, the donors were aged between roughly 6 and 100. Alongside a J-beta primer mix, a sample-barcoded 5' primer served in a second PCR lasting about 7 to 12 cycles. Each CDR3 protein is one row after TCRdb ran MiXCR on the 5' RACE reads. The repertoire holds 750,000 to 950,000 distinct CDR3 sequences, with almost 30% as singletons. This sample was also put to use in a study of T cells of mothers and their children.

This receptor was identified in a woman aged 40-49 years in good health. The sequenced sample was blood.

The CDR3 DNA follows: TGTGCCAGCAGCCAAGGTAGCGGGGCAAGCACAGATACGCAGTATTTT. Its translation is CASSQGSGASTDTQYF. V is TRBV4-1 and J is TRBJ2-3; 8 bases are shared with TRBD2. Germline values: CDR1 MGHRA, CDR2 YSYEKL. This CDR3 comprises 16 residues.